The 30 T cell receptor beta chains in this list originate from one sample, sequenced in a study of shared clonotypes between healthy human individuals. Only in-frame clones appear in the TCRdb table, and some are missing; sequencing was by immunoSEQ multiplex PCR. Among about 2 million clones listed, 85% to 95% were seen once. Sequences were obtained from naive CD4+ T cells sorted from blood. Documented subset: CD45RA+ positively selected. Source of these receptors: a man younger than 35 in good health.

This chain uses TRBV28 with TRBJ1-2; TRBD1 might be the D (5 bases). The V end lost 3 bases, the J end lost 8 bases, and 13 bases lay between the germline ends. This CDR3 is built from 13 residues. CDR1 MDHEN and CDR2 SYDVKM come from the germline V gene. The CDR3 protein is CASSFGDFRGYTF. The CDR3 coding sequence is TGTGCCAGCAGTTTCGGGGACTTCAGAGGCTACACCTTC.

This rearrangement joins TRBV19 to TRBJ2-6; 8 positions match TRBD1. Germline loops: CDR1 LNHDA, CDR2 SQIVND (reference sequence). The CDR3 spans 16 residues. Germline trimming cut 5 bases from V and 0 bases from J; bases unmatched to any gene: 3. CDR3 residues: CASSDRGASGANVLTF. In DNA form, the CDR3 reads TGTGCCAGTAGTGACAGGGGCGCCTCTGGGGCCAACGTCCTGACTTTC. The full variable domain, completed using reference TRBV19 and TRBJ2-6, is DGGITQSPKYLFRKEGQNVTLSCEQNLNHDAMYWYRQDPGQGLRLIYYSQIVNDFQKGDIAEGYSVSREKKESFPLTVTSAQKNPTAFYLCASSDRGASGANVLTFGAGSRLTVL.

As for this clone: The identical CDR3 is also encoded by other nucleotide sequences in the sample. The chain joins TRBV6-5 to TRBJ1-4; the D gene is possibly TRBD1 (5 bases). Germline loops: CDR1 MNHEY, CDR2 SVGAGI. V was pared by 5 bases and J by 8 bases, with 9 bases between. This CDR3 has 12 residues. CDR3 sequence (DNA): TGTGCCAGCAGTAGGGGTGGCGAAAAACTGTTTTTT. Translation gives CASSRGGEKLFF.

The gene calls are TRBV11-2 and TRBJ2-2; 11 positions match TRBD2. The CDR3 has 16 residues. Germline values: CDR1 SGHAT, CDR2 FQNNGV. With 0 bases clipped from V and 8 bases from J, the junction kept 5 bases outside the gene matches. The CDR3, as DNA: TGTGCCAGCAGCTTAGATAGCGGGAGGGCTGGTGGGGAGCTGTTTTTT. It encodes CASSLDSGRAGGELFF.

The chain is built from TRBV7-9 and TRBJ2-7; 7 bases are a match to TRBD2. V shed 4 bases, J shed 3 bases, and the junction held 15 bases outside the gene matches. Per germline, CDR1 SEHNR and CDR2 FQNEAQ (reference sequence). CDR3 length: 17 amino acids. The CDR3 region has the DNA TGTGCCAGCAGCTGGGGGAGGGCAGGCCGAGGGGTCTACGAGCAGTACTTC. It yields the protein CASSWGRAGRGVYEQYF.

The rearrangement uses TRBV4-2 and TRBJ2-4, with a tentative D call TRBD1 (5 bases). This CDR3 spans 19 amino acids. CDR1 is LGHNA and CDR2 is YNFKEQ in the germline V gene. The V and J ends lost 4 bases and 1 base respectively, with 23 bases between them. The CDR3 DNA follows: TGTGCCAGCAGCCCTAGGAACAGGAGAGTGTGGGTGGCCAAAAACATTCAGTACTTC. Translated: CASSPRNRRVWVAKNIQYF.

The rearrangement links TRBV18 to TRBJ1-5; D is ambiguous. CDR1 and CDR2 (germline): KGHSH, LQKENI. This CDR3 is 13 amino acids long. Trimming left V 5 bases short and J 0 bases short, with 5 bases between. The CDR3 DNA follows: TGTGCCAGCTCATTCTTTAGCAATCAGCCCCAGCATTTT. Translating gives CASSFFSNQPQHF.

The gene calls are TRBV9 and TRBJ1-5; 10 bases are a match to TRBD1. The V and J ends lost 3 bases and 0 bases, in that order; junction bases with no gene match: 12. CDR3 length: 19 residues. CDR1 is SGDLS and CDR2 is YYNGEE in the germline V gene. CDR3 DNA sequence: TGTGCCAGCAGCGGGAGGACAGGGGGGGACGGCAATAGCAATCAGCCCCAGCATTTT. Translated: CASSGRTGGDGNSNQPQHF.

The chain uses TRBV2 and TRBJ2-3, with TRBD1 identical over 8 bases. This CDR3 contains 14 residues. Per the germline V gene, CDR1 is SNHLY and CDR2 is FYNNEI. Trimming removed 7 bases from V and 0 bases from J; junction bases left unmatched: 3. In nucleotides, the CDR3 is TGTGCCAGCAAGACAGGGGTTAGCACAGATACGCAGTATTTT. Translation gives CASKTGVSTDTQYF.

CDR3 in amino acids: CASSWTGEPDTIYF. The CDR3 nucleotides read TGTGCCAGCTCTTGGACAGGGGAACCGGACACCATATATTTT. The chain links TRBV18 to TRBJ1-3, with 9 bases identical to TRBD1. CDR1 KGHSH and CDR2 LQKENI come from the germline V gene. J gave up 8 bases and V 6 bases, and 8 bases lay outside the gene matches. This CDR3 contains 14 residues.

V and J are TRBV4-1 and TRBJ1-2; 8 nucleotides align to TRBD1. V lost 0 bases and J lost 6; bases outside the gene matches: 9. Germline V lookup: CDR1 MGHRA, CDR2 YSYEKL. This CDR3 is 16 amino acids long. DNA for the CDR3: TGCGCCAGCAGCCAAGAGGATAACAGGGGGTACCATGGCTACACCTTC. Encoded protein: CASSQEDNRGYHGYTF.

The rearrangement joins TRBV10-3 to TRBJ1-1; maybe TRBD1 (5 bases). The CDR3 runs to 14 residues. V was trimmed by 4 bases and J by 5 bases, leaving 14 bases between them. Germline loops: CDR1 ENHRY, CDR2 SYGVKD. DNA for the CDR3: TGTGCCATCAGTGGGGCGGGGGGTTTTACTGAAGCTTTCTTT. This codes for CAISGAGGFTEAFF.

The table lists this clone with a count of one. The rearrangement links TRBV5-1 to TRBJ2-3; D call uncertain. From germline, CDR1 is SGHRS and CDR2 YFSETQ. The CDR3 totals 14 residues. The V end was cut by 0 bases, the J end by 2 bases, with 7 bases between. The CDR3 sequence is CASSLERITDTQYF. CDR3 sequence (DNA): TGCGCCAGCAGCTTGGAACGGATCACAGATACGCAGTATTTT.

The rearrangement links TRBV28 to TRBJ1-2; D is undetermined. CDR3 length: 13 residues. V dropped 5 bases and J dropped 3 bases, with 10 bases sitting between them. The germline gives CDR1 MDHEN, CDR2 SYDVKM. The CDR3 loop reads CASSEDGYYGYTF. In DNA form, the CDR3 reads TGTGCCAGCAGTGAAGACGGATACTATGGCTACACCTTC.

On this clone: The sample carries other DNA sequences with the same CDR3. Here the CDR3 reads CASSLRTNQPQHF. The DNA for the CDR3 is TGCGCCAGCAGCTTGCGGACCAATCAGCCCCAGCATTTT. V gene TRBV5-1 combines with J gene TRBJ1-5; D unresolved. V was pared by 1 base and J by 3 bases, with 5 bases between. Germline CDR1 SGHRS, CDR2 YFSETQ. The length of the CDR3 is 13 residues.

The chain recombines TRBV7-3 with TRBJ2-7, with unresolved D. The CDR3 is 14 residues long. The germline V and J ends were trimmed by 5 bases and 4 bases, with 15 bases remaining between them. The germline V gene encodes CDR1 SGHTA and CDR2 FQGTGA. Here the CDR3 DNA reads TGTGCCAGCAGCCCGACCGGGTCCTTATACGAGCAGTACTTC. Translation gives CASSPTGSLYEQYF.

The chain recombines TRBV5-1 with TRBJ2-1; TRBD2 aligns across 8 bases. CDR1 SGHRS and CDR2 YFSETQ come from the germline V gene. The CDR3 has 14 residues. The V and J ends lost 4 bases and 7 bases, in that order; junction bases with no gene match: 7. Written as DNA, the CDR3 is TGCGCCAGCAGCCAAGGACTAGCAGTAAATGAGCAGTTCTTC. Residues: CASSQGLAVNEQFF.

The genes are TRBV11-2 and TRBJ2-7; D unclear. Per germline, CDR1 SGHAT and CDR2 FQNNGV. V was clipped by 2 bases and J by 6 bases, with 11 bases between them. This CDR3 has 13 residues. This CDR3 reads CASSLPPFLEQYF. The CDR3, as DNA: TGTGCCAGCAGCTTACCACCTTTTCTCGAGCAGTACTTC.

The chain carries TRBV9 and TRBJ1-5; D might be TRBD1 (5 bases). Germline V lookup: CDR1 SGDLS, CDR2 YYNGEE. This CDR3 comprises 14 residues. Deletions cut 3 bases from V and 0 bases from J, with 7 bases between. This chain's CDR3 is CASSEGDSNQPQHF. DNA of the CDR3: TGTGCCAGCAGCGAAGGGGATAGCAATCAGCCCCAGCATTTT.

The V gene is TRBV11-2, the J gene TRBJ2-1, with TRBD1 matching over 7 bases. In germline, CDR1 is SGHAT, CDR2 FQNNGV. J lost 0 bases, V lost 4 bases, and 15 bases had no gene match. The CDR3 has 19 residues. CDR3 sequence reads: CASSSFRITGEGSYNEQFF. The CDR3 nucleotides read TGTGCCAGCAGCTCCTTCAGAATAACAGGGGAAGGCTCCTACAATGAGCAGTTCTTC.

CDR3 sequence: CASRFRGGGETQYF. In nucleotides, the CDR3 is TGTGCCAGCCGGTTTAGGGGGGGCGGAGAGACCCAGTACTTC. The chain has TRBV7-2 and TRBJ2-5; tentatively, D is TRBD2 (7 bases). The CDR3 is made up of 14 amino acids. V shed 8 bases and J shed 4 bases, with 17 bases lying between them. CDR1 and CDR2 (germline): SGHTA, FQGNSA.

CDR3 nucleotide sequence: TGTGCCAGCAGCTTAGCGGCAGTAGAGACCCAGTACTTC. Its protein product is CASSLAAVETQYF. V is TRBV7-9 and J is TRBJ2-5; no clear D gene. Trimming removed 0 bases at V and 4 bases at J, with 6 bases between. CDR1 is SEHNR, CDR2 FQNEAQ, per germline (reference sequence). The CDR3 has 13 residues.

The genes are TRBV27 and TRBJ1-4; the D is unclear. The CDR3 has 18 amino acids. Germline V gives CDR1 MNHEY, CDR2 SMNVEV (reference sequence). Trimming removed 5 bases at V and 7 bases at J, with 26 bases between. The CDR3 is CASSLTDLFAGKGEKLFF. The CDR3 DNA reads as TGTGCCAGCAGTCTCACCGATCTATTTGCGGGGAAAGGTGAAAAACTGTTTTTT.

The chain has TRBV2 and TRBJ1-4; 7 bases fit TRBD1. Germline trimming cut 5 bases from V and 4 bases from J; bases unmatched to any gene: 10. The CDR3 runs 16 residues. Germline loops: CDR1 SNHLY, CDR2 FYNNEI. The CDR3: CASSPDRVRGNEKLFF. For the CDR3, the DNA is TGTGCCAGCAGTCCTGACAGGGTCCGTGGTAATGAAAAACTGTTTTTT.

V is TRBV19 and J is TRBJ1-3; a possible D gene is TRBD1 (6 bases). This CDR3 region has 14 residues. Germline CDR1 reads LNHDA; CDR2 reads SQIVND (reference sequence). V was shortened by 5 bases and J by 2 bases, with 10 bases between the two germline ends. CDR3 in DNA: TGTGCCAGTAGTTCGACAGGTCCTGGAAACACCATATATTTT. This sequence encodes CASSSTGPGNTIYF.

This chain joins TRBV6-1 and TRBJ1-5, with D possibly TRBD1 on 5 matching bases. The CDR3 consists of 14 residues. V was trimmed by 5 bases and J by 7 bases, leaving 15 bases between them. The germline V gene has CDR1 MNHNS and CDR2 SASEGT. The CDR3 is CASSTGTPFQPQHF. The CDR3 nucleotides are TGTGCCAGCAGTACCGGGACCCCCTTCCAGCCCCAGCATTTT.

The chain uses TRBV6-6 and TRBJ1-1; no clear D gene. The CDR3 extends over 14 amino acids. The germline V gene has CDR1 MNHNY and CDR2 SVGAGI (reference sequence). V was cut by 4 bases and J by 0 bases, with 9 bases left in between. CDR3 in DNA: TGTGCCAGCAGTTCAGGACCGATGAACACTGAAGCTTTCTTT. Amino acids: CASSSGPMNTEAFF.

The chain links TRBV5-1 to TRBJ2-7; 7 bases are shared with TRBD2. The germline V gene has CDR1 SGHRS and CDR2 YFSETQ. V gave up 2 bases and J gave up 2 bases; unmatched junction bases: 7. The CDR3 totals 15 residues. The CDR3 DNA reads TGCGCCAGCAGCTTTAGTGCTAGCGGAACCTACGAGCAGTACTTC. This sequence encodes CASSFSASGTYEQYF.

The count of this clone is one. The chain joins TRBV2 to TRBJ2-7; D unresolved. The CDR3 is made up of 14 amino acids. Per the germline V gene, CDR1 is SNHLY and CDR2 is FYNNEI. V lost 4 bases, J lost 6 bases, and 16 bases lay in between. The DNA for the CDR3 is TGTGCCAGCAGTGGGATTCACCGGGCCGGCGAGCAGTACTTC. Translation gives CASSGIHRAGEQYF.

This clone was seen just once. The chain joins TRBV10-1 to TRBJ2-3, with 7 bases fitting TRBD1. The CDR3 spans 15 residues. Looked up from germline, CDR1 is WNHNN and CDR2 is SYGVQD (reference sequence). The junction had 5 bases not matched to a gene; V was cut back by 3 bases and J by 2 bases. CDR3 sequence reads: CASSDHRGHTDTQYF. CDR3 coding DNA: TGCGCCAGCAGTGACCACAGGGGCCACACAGATACGCAGTATTTT.